The rows below give T cell receptor beta chains drawn from one sample of a study of blood T cell repertoires in COVID-19. Produced via immunoSEQ multiplex PCR; TCRdb's table is partial and in-frame only. The profile shows 310,000 or so clones, more than 70% of them singletons. Sequenced: peripheral blood. The receptors come from a woman between 50 and 59 years old with acute or convalescent COVID-19. Both conserved end residues are part of each CDR3. The D gene is left open where the match is weak. Size is omitted from some rows. Given values are once, few, many or a class for expanded clones.

CDR3 protein: CATSGDMNTEAFF; V gene: TRBV10-3; clone size: few; J gene: TRBJ1-1; D gene: -
CDR3 protein: CASSDSLRDYIFF; V gene: TRBV6-4; clone size: -; J gene: TRBJ2-1; D gene: TRBD2
CDR3 protein: CASSPSSTHEQFF; V gene: TRBV5-1; clone size: -; J gene: TRBJ2-1; D gene: -
CDR3 protein: CASSDRVGEQFF; V gene: TRBV2; clone size: -; J gene: TRBJ2-1; D gene: -
CDR3 protein: CASSYSGLAGEVEQFF; V gene: TRBV6-6; clone size: -; J gene: TRBJ2-1; D gene: TRBD2
CDR3 protein: CASSPFAGQETQYF; V gene: TRBV5-1; clone size: -; J gene: TRBJ2-5; D gene: -
CDR3 protein: CASSLRFEAFF; V gene: TRBV7-9; clone size: -; J gene: TRBJ1-1; D gene: -
CDR3 protein: CASSQGSGSYNEQFF; V gene: TRBV4-2; clone size: -; J gene: TRBJ2-1; D gene: TRBD2
CDR3 protein: CASSWTSQNIQYF; V gene: TRBV28; clone size: -; J gene: TRBJ2-4; D gene: TRBD2
CDR3 protein: CASSIGLNNEQFF; V gene: TRBV19; clone size: once; J gene: TRBJ2-1; D gene: -
CDR3 protein: CASRDRTSGRETQYF; V gene: TRBV19; clone size: once; J gene: TRBJ2-5; D gene: TRBD2
CDR3 protein: CAWSVPQGVRGYTF; V gene: TRBV30; clone size: -; J gene: TRBJ1-2; D gene: -
CDR3 protein: CASRGRDSQYEQYF; V gene: TRBV19; clone size: -; J gene: TRBJ2-7; D gene: -
CDR3 protein: CAWSPTGVLVYLAYEQYF; V gene: TRBV30; clone size: -; J gene: TRBJ2-7; D gene: TRBD1
CDR3 protein: CASRGGVVSPLHF; V gene: TRBV28; clone size: -; J gene: TRBJ1-6; D gene: -
CDR3 protein: CASSLVRATDTQYF; V gene: TRBV5-6; clone size: -; J gene: TRBJ2-3; D gene: -
CDR3 protein: CATVGQEGETQYF; V gene: TRBV10-3; clone size: -; J gene: TRBJ2-5; D gene: TRBD1
CDR3 protein: CASSFGGQPQHF; V gene: TRBV7-2; clone size: few; J gene: TRBJ1-5; D gene: -
CDR3 protein: CASTNRGRLYGYTF; V gene: TRBV2; clone size: -; J gene: TRBJ1-2; D gene: TRBD1
CDR3 protein: CATSRVGRRKEETQYF; V gene: TRBV15; clone size: -; J gene: TRBJ2-5; D gene: -
CDR3 protein: CASSLALSGILAKNIQYF; V gene: TRBV7-9; clone size: -; J gene: TRBJ2-4; D gene: -
CDR3 protein: CASSFRQRDTFNYGYTF; V gene: TRBV5-5; clone size: -; J gene: TRBJ1-2; D gene: -
CDR3 protein: CAATDRVYGMHGYTF; V gene: TRBV27; clone size: -; J gene: TRBJ1-2; D gene: TRBD1
CDR3 protein: CASNPDRGRATGELFF; V gene: TRBV28; clone size: -; J gene: TRBJ2-2; D gene: TRBD1
CDR3 protein: CASSPGIAGRETQYF; V gene: TRBV9; clone size: -; J gene: TRBJ2-5; D gene: TRBD2
CDR3 protein: CASSELGDHSNQPQHF; V gene: TRBV2; clone size: -; J gene: TRBJ1-5; D gene: -
CDR3 protein: CASSPETSGTGRDGYTF; V gene: TRBV4-3; clone size: -; J gene: TRBJ1-2; D gene: TRBD1
CDR3 protein: CASSHEITGAVGADTQYF; V gene: TRBV4-3; clone size: -; J gene: TRBJ2-3; D gene: TRBD1
CDR3 protein: CASSYPGSGTRAYNEQFF; V gene: TRBV6-2/TRBV6-3; clone size: -; J gene: TRBJ2-1; D gene: TRBD2
CDR3 protein: CASSPLGQGILNYGYTF; V gene: TRBV18; clone size: few; J gene: TRBJ1-2; D gene: TRBD1
CDR3 protein: CASSLRRGDQPQHF; V gene: TRBV7-2; clone size: -; J gene: TRBJ1-5; D gene: -
CDR3 protein: CASSLLTGGNQPQHF; V gene: TRBV28; clone size: -; J gene: TRBJ1-5; D gene: TRBD1
CDR3 protein: CATSDPKGQGTNSGNTIYF; V gene: TRBV24-1; clone size: -; J gene: TRBJ1-3; D gene: TRBD1
CDR3 protein: CASSLTMVAGETQYF; V gene: TRBV7-7; clone size: -; J gene: TRBJ2-5; D gene: TRBD2
CDR3 protein: CASSLARGLANSPLHF; V gene: TRBV28; clone size: -; J gene: TRBJ1-6; D gene: TRBD1
CDR3 protein: CASSSGRGGNRIRFF; V gene: TRBV28; clone size: -; J gene: TRBJ2-1; D gene: -
CDR3 protein: CASSYGQGGGYTF; V gene: TRBV6-2/TRBV6-3; clone size: -; J gene: TRBJ1-2; D gene: TRBD1
CDR3 protein: CAWSYGQPYNEQFF; V gene: TRBV30; clone size: -; J gene: TRBJ2-1; D gene: -
CDR3 protein: CSAVRSYEQYF; V gene: TRBV20-1; clone size: -; J gene: TRBJ2-7; D gene: -
CDR3 protein: CASSWGRSTEAFF; V gene: TRBV11-2; clone size: few; J gene: TRBJ1-1; D gene: -
CDR3 protein: CASSQYPGGNYGYTF; V gene: TRBV4-3; clone size: -; J gene: TRBJ1-2; D gene: TRBD1
CDR3 protein: CASSLEVLEGGELFF; V gene: TRBV7-2; clone size: -; J gene: TRBJ2-2; D gene: -
CDR3 protein: CASSLFGRGPNSPLHF; V gene: TRBV27; clone size: -; J gene: TRBJ1-6; D gene: TRBD1
CDR3 protein: CASTPRGRTYGYTF; V gene: TRBV28; clone size: -; J gene: TRBJ1-2; D gene: TRBD1
CDR3 protein: CASSVHGYEQYF; V gene: TRBV9; clone size: -; J gene: TRBJ2-7; D gene: -
CDR3 protein: CASRAGMEEQYF; V gene: TRBV28; clone size: -; J gene: TRBJ2-7; D gene: -
CDR3 protein: CASSARQNNSPLHF; V gene: TRBV13; clone size: -; J gene: TRBJ1-6; D gene: -
CDR3 protein: CASSLGQTPSTDTQYF; V gene: TRBV28; clone size: -; J gene: TRBJ2-3; D gene: -
CDR3 protein: CASELHREGDTEAFF; V gene: TRBV19; clone size: -; J gene: TRBJ1-1; D gene: -
CDR3 protein: CASSMAVFSYEQYF; V gene: TRBV19; clone size: once; J gene: TRBJ2-7; D gene: -
CDR3 protein: CATSRARHPQETQYF; V gene: TRBV15; clone size: -; J gene: TRBJ2-5; D gene: -
CDR3 protein: CASSLVSRGLAEAFF; V gene: TRBV5-5; clone size: -; J gene: TRBJ1-1; D gene: -
CDR3 protein: CASRQPGTGTYEQYF; V gene: TRBV27; clone size: -; J gene: TRBJ2-7; D gene: -
CDR3 protein: CASSPGTSGRAGWSYEQYF; V gene: TRBV5-4; clone size: -; J gene: TRBJ2-7; D gene: TRBD2
CDR3 protein: CASTRTRFMNTEAFF; V gene: TRBV6-5; clone size: -; J gene: TRBJ1-1; D gene: -